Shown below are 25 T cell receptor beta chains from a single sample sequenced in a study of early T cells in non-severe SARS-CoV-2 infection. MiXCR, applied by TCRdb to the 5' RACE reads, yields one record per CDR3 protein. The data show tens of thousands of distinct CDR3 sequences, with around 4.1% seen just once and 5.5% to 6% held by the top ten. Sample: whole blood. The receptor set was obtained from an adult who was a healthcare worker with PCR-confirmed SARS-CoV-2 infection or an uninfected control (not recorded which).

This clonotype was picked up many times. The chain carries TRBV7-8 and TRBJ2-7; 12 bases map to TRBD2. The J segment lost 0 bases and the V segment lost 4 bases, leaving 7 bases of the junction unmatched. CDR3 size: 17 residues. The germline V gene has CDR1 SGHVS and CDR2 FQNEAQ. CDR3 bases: TGTGCCAGCAGCTCAACTAGCGGGAGGTCCAACTCCTACGAGCAGTACTTC. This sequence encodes CASSSTSGRSNSYEQYF.

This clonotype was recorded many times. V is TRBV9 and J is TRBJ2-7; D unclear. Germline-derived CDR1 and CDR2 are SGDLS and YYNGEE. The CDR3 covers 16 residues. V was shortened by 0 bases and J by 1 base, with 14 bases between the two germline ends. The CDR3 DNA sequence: TGTGCCAGCAGCGTAGGCGGTGGCATCCTTTCCTACGAGCAGTACTTC. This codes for CASSVGGGILSYEQYF.

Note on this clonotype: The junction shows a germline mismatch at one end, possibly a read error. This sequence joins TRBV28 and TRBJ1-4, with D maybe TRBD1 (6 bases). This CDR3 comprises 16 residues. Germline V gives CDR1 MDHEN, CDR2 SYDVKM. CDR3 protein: CASSHLYRESNEILFF. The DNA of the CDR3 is TGTGCCAGCAGTCACCTCTACAGGGAGTCTAATGAAATACTGTTTTTT.

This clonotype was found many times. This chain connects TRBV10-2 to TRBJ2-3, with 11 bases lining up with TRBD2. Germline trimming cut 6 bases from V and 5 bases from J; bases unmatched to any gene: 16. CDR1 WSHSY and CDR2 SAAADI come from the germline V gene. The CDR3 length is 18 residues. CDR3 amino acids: CASSSTTLAGGHGDTQYF. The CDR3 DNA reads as TGCGCCAGCAGCTCCACCACCTTAGCGGGAGGGCATGGAGATACGCAGTATTTT.

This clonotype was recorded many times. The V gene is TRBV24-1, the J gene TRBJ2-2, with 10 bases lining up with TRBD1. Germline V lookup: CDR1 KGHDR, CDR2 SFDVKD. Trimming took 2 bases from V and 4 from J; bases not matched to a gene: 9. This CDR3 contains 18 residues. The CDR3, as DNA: TGTGCCACCAGTGATTGGGGACAGGGGACTTCAGGCACCGGGGAGCTGTTTTTT. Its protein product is CATSDWGQGTSGTGELFF.

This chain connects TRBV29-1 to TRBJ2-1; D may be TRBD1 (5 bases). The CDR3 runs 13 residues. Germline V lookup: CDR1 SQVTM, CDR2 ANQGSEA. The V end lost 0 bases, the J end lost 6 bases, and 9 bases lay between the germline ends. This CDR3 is CSVEEGVGNEQFF. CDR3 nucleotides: TGCAGCGTTGAAGAAGGGGTCGGCAATGAGCAGTTCTTC.

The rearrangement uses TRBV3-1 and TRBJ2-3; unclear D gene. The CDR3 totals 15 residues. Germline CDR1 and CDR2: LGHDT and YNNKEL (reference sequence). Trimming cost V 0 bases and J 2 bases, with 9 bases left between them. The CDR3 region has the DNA TGTGCCAGCAGCCAAGATGTGGGGATCACAGATACGCAGTATTTT. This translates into CASSQDVGITDTQYF.

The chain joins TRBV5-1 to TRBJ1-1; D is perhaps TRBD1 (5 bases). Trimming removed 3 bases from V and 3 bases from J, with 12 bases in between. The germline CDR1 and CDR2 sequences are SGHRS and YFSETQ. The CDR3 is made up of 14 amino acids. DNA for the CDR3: TGCGCCAGCAGCTCCGAGGGGACGTACACTGAAGCTTTCTTT. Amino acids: CASSSEGTYTEAFF. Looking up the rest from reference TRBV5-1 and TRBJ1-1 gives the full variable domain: KAGVTQTPRYLIKTRGQQVTLSCSPISGHRSVSWYQQTPGQGLQFLFEYFSETQRNKGNFPGRFSGRQFSNSRSEMNVSTLELGDSALYLCASSSEGTYTEAFFGQGTRLTVV.

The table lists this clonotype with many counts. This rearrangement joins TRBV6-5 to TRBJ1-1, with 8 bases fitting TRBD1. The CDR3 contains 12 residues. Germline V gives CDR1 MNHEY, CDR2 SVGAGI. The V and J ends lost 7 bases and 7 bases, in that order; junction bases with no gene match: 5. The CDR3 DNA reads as TGTGCCAGCAAGGACAGGGCGCTTGAAGCTTTCTTT. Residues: CASKDRALEAFF.

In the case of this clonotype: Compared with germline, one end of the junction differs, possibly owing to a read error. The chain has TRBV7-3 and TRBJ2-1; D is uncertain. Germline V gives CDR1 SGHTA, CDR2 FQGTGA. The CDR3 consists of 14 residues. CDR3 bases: TGTGCCAGTAGCTTTCACGGAGCCTACAATGAGCAGTTCTTC. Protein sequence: CASSFHGAYNEQFF.

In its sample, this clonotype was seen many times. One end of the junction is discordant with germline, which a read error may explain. In nucleotides, the CDR3 is TGTGCTAGCAGCTCATCATTTAGATTGTCGCAAGAGACCCAGTACTTC. Residues: CASSSSFRLSQETQYF. The rearrangement joins TRBV7-7 to TRBJ2-5; D unclear. The CDR3 covers 16 residues. From germline, CDR1 is SSHAT and CDR2 FNYEAQ (reference sequence).

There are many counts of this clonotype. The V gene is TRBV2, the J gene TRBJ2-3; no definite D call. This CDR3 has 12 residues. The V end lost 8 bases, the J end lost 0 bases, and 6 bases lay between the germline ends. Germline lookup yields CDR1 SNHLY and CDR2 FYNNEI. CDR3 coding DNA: TGTGCCAGCTTAGGGAGCACAGATACGCAGTATTTT. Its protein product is CASLGSTDTQYF.

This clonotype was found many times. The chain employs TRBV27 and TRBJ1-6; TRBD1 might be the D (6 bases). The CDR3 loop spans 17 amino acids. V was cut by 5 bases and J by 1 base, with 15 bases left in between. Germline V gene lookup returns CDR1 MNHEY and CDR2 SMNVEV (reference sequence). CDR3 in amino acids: CASSEQGARSYNSPLHF. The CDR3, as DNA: TGTGCCAGCAGTGAACAGGGAGCGAGGTCCTATAATTCACCCCTCCACTTT.

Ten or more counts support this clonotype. The CDR3, as DNA: TGTGCCAGCAGGGCTGACAGTTGGGTTAACTATGGCTACACCTTC. It specifies CASRADSWVNYGYTF. This chain links TRBV3-1 with TRBJ1-2; D is possibly TRBD1 (5 bases). The CDR3 is made up of 15 amino acids. The germline V gene has CDR1 LGHDT and CDR2 YNNKEL (reference sequence). Trimming took off 6 bases at V and 1 base at J, with 15 bases between the two ends.

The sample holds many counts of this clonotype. The CDR3 reads CASSPLRQTNTGELFF. The CDR3 region has the DNA TGTGCCAGCAGTCCCCTTCGACAGACGAACACCGGGGAGCTGTTTTTT. This chain joins TRBV28 and TRBJ2-2; TRBD1 is a possible D gene (5 bases). V dropped 5 bases and J dropped 0 bases, with 13 bases sitting between them. Germline CDR1 is MDHEN and CDR2 is SYDVKM. The CDR3 runs to 16 residues. The entire variable domain, with the rest obtained from reference TRBV28 and TRBJ2-2, is as follows: DVKVTQSSRYLVKRTGEKVFLECVQDMDHENMFWYRQDPGLGLRLIYFSYDVKMKEKGDIPEGYSVSREKKERFSLILESASTNQTSMYLCASSPLRQTNTGELFFGEGSRLTVL.

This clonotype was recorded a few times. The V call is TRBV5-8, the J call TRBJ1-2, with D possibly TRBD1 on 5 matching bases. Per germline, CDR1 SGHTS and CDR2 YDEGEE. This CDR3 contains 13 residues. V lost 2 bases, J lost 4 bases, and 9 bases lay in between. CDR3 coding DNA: TGTGCCAGCAGCTTTAGGGGAACCTATGGCTACACCTTC. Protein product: CASSFRGTYGYTF.

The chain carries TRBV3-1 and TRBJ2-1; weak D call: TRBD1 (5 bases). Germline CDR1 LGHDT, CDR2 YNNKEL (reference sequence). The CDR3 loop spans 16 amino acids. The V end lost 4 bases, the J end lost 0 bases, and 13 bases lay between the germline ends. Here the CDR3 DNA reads TGTGCCAGCAGCCTAGGCCCAGGGCTCTCCTACAATGAGCAGTTCTTC. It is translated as CASSLGPGLSYNEQFF.

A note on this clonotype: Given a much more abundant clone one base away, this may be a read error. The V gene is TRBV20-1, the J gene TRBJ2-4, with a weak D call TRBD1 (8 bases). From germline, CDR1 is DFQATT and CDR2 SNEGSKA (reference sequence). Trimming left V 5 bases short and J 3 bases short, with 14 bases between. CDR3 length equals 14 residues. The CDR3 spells CSAVTGGDKNIQYF. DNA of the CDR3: TGCAGTGCTGTCACAGGGGGGGACAAAAACATTCAGTACTTC.

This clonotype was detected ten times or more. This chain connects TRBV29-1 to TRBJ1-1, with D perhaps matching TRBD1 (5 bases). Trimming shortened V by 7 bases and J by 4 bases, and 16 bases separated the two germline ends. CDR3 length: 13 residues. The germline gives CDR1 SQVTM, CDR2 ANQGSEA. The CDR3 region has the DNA TGCAGCGCCGGAAACCTGGGGGGCACTGAAGCTTTCTTT. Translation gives CSAGNLGGTEAFF.

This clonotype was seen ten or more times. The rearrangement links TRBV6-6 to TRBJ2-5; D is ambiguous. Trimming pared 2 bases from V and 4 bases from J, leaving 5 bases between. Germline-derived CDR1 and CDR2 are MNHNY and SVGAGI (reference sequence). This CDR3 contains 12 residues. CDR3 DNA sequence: TGTGCCAGCAGTTACGACCGAGAGACCCAGTACTTC. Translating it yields CASSYDRETQYF.

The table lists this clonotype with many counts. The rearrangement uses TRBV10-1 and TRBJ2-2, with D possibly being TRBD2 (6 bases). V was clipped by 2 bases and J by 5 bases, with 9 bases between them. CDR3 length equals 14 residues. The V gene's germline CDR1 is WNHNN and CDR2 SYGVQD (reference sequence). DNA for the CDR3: TGCGCCAGCAGTGAGACGCGGGGTACCGGGGAGCTGTTTTTT. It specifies CASSETRGTGELFF.

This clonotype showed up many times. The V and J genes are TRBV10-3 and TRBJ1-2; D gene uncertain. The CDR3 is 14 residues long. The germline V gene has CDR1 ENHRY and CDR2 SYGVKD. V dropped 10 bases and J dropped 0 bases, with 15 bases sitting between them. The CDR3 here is CATQESAANYGYTF. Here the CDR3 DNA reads TGTGCCACCCAAGAGAGTGCAGCTAACTATGGCTACACCTTC.

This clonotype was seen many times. The CDR3 is CASSIDGTSGSNEQFF. The DNA for the CDR3 is TGTGCCAGTAGTATAGATGGGACTAGCGGGAGCAATGAGCAGTTCTTC. The chain combines TRBV19 with TRBJ2-1; 14 bases line up with TRBD2. This CDR3 region has 16 residues. After removal of 0 bases from V and 6 bases from J, the junction contained 1 base not matched to a gene. Germline V gene data show CDR1 as LNHDA and CDR2 as SQIVND (reference sequence). The variable domain in full, with the rest retrieved from reference TRBV19 and TRBJ2-1, is DGGITQSPKYLFRKEGQNVTLSCEQNLNHDAMYWYRQDPGQGLRLIYYSQIVNDFQKGDIAEGYSVSREKKESFPLTVTSAQKNPTAFYLCASSIDGTSGSNEQFFGPGTRLTVL.

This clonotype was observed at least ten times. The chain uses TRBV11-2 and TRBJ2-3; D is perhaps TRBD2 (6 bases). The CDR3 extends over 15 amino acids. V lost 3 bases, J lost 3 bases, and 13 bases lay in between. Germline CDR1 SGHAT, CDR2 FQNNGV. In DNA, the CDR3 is TGTGCCAGCAGCTTCACCGGGGGTCGGACAGATACGCAGTATTTT. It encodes CASSFTGGRTDTQYF. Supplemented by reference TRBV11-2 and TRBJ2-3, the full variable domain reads EAGVAQSPRYKIIEKRQSVAFWCNPISGHATLYWYQQILGQGPKLLIQFQNNGVVDDSQLPKDRFSAERLKGVDSTLKIQPAKLEDSAVYLCASSFTGGRTDTQYFGPGTRLTVL.

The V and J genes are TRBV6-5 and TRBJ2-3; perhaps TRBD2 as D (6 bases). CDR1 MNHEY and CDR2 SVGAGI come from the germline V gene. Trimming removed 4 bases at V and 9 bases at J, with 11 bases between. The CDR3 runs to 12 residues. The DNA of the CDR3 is TGTGCCAGCAGTTCCGGGACTCCGACGCAGTATTTT. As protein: CASSSGTPTQYF.